Listed below are T cell receptor beta chains from one sample, sequenced in a study of technical replicates of blood from a handful of donors. Clones were sequenced by immunoSEQ multiplex PCR, and TCRdb holds only the in-frame ones, with some missing. There are about 79,000 clones in the sample; roughly 92% occur only once, and over 0.25% lies in the top ten. Input material: T cells isolated from PBMCs. These receptors came from a human donor in good health. The conserved cysteine and the conserved F or W are not part of the CDR3 here.

j_call v_call cdr3_aa
TRBJ1-1 TRBV18 ASSLDREMDTEAF
TRBJ1-6 TRBV21-1 ASSKKGGQGYSNSPLH
TRBJ2-7 TRBV29-1 SVGGQGWEQY
TRBJ1-5 TRBV28 ASNSLGGGVSNQPQH
TRBJ2-5 TRBV2 ASGISGSEQTQY
TRBJ2-4 TRBV13 ASSLGSLSSIQY
TRBJ1-1 TRBV6-1 ASSVLKTGMNTEAF
TRBJ1-3 TRBV9 ASSVTGPNSGNTIY
TRBJ1-5 TRBV19 ASSGTGTRNQPQH
TRBJ1-1 TRBV5-1 ASGSGGQVNTEAF
TRBJ1-2 TRBV28 ASSRGQVLYGYT
TRBJ1-5 TRBV6-6 ASRDRELYSNQPQH
TRBJ2-3 TRBV27 ASSLRGAHSTDTQY
TRBJ2-2 TRBV6-1 ASSDDGTSGSDGELF
TRBJ1-6 TRBV10-1 ASSEGGPRSSYNSPLH
TRBJ2-3 TRBV19 ASSIPGTSFTDTQY
TRBJ2-7 TRBV5-1 ASSWRDGSSYEQY
TRBJ2-3 TRBV7-6 ASSDTSGRTDTQY
TRBJ1-3 TRBV11-2 ASRGGVDGNTIY
TRBJ1-1 TRBV2 ASRYGGLTEAF
TRBJ1-1 TRBV19 ASSMTQGGTEAF
TRBJ1-1 TRBV11-2 ASSHGWDRGNTEAF
TRBJ1-2 TRBV5-6 ASSLGGLDYGYT
TRBJ2-1 TRBV7-2 ASSNEAGALSYNEQF
TRBJ2-3 TRBV11-3 ASSRLAGSRTDTQY
TRBJ2-5 TRBV5-1 ASSGVGGGQETQY
TRBJ1-1 TRBV10-3 AISVGEVTEAF
TRBJ1-6 TRBV18 ASSLEQGYNSPLH
TRBJ1-3 TRBV6-1 ASRARGAGNTIY
TRBJ2-7 TRBV9 ASSVGTGISYEQY
TRBJ1-2 TRBV12-5 ASGWGTGFGYT
TRBJ1-1 TRBV11-2 ASSLTGGDRAF
TRBJ2-5 TRBV6-5 ASSFVRGGRETQY
TRBJ2-7 TRBV5-5 ASSLDRTGINSYEQY
TRBJ2-7 TRBV28 ASSFTGEFYEQY
TRBJ2-5 TRBV5-1 ASSLSGSKEETQY
TRBJ1-1 TRBV5-1 ASSPDRVGTEAF
TRBJ1-2 TRBV7-8 ASTYSLRNYYGYT
TRBJ1-6 TRBV30 AWSTGQGLPPNSPLH
TRBJ1-1 TRBV9 ASSVGTGGTEAF
TRBJ1-1 TRBV6-1 ASSERGPQNTEAF
TRBJ2-1 TRBV11-3 ASSLMIDNEQF
TRBJ2-3 TRBV28 ASIAGTSFGTDTQY
TRBJ1-3 TRBV18 ASSPAGSGNTIY
TRBJ2-1 TRBV29-1 SVERLAGNPYNEQF
TRBJ2-3 TRBV13 ASSPFFVTHNSTDTQY
TRBJ2-7 TRBV10-1 ASSEYTGFEQY
TRBJ1-1 TRBV7-9 ASSTSGGEAF